The clone carrying this TCR beta chain came up a few times. The antigen is undetermined. This entry is derived from a study of T cell repertoires in cytomegalovirus infection. Whole-study context: Through public TCR beta signatures, both CMV infection and matching HLA type were indicated. Findings and caveats of the study: HLA-C-restricted CMV clonotypes gave the most frequent clonotype in two of eight donors.

MiXCR was run by TCRdb on the reads, yielding one entry per CDR3 protein. The data hold roughly 180,000 distinct CDR3 sequences, with about a sixth observed a single time. Trimming pared 3 bases from V and 2 bases from J, leaving 17 bases between. Germline values: CDR1 DFQATT, CDR2 SNEGSKA (reference sequence). There are 16 residues in the CDR3. Sequencing was performed on CD8+ T cells from PBMCs. The clonotype was recovered from a human donor in good health (CMV status not recorded). Some clones in this sample may be carry-over from other donors' samples. The V gene is TRBV20-1, the J gene TRBJ2-1; D could derive from TRBD1 or TRBD2 (6 bases each). The CDR3 region has the DNA TGCAGTGCTAGGTTACGAGGGGGGACCACCTACAATGAGCAGTTCTTC. Residues: CSARLRGGTTYNEQFF.